This passage covers 22 T cell receptor beta chains from one sample sequenced in a study of T cell responses to AZD1222 COVID-19 vaccine. Sequencing used immunoSEQ multiplex PCR; TCRdb keeps in-frame clones, though not all of them. The data show approximately 200,000 clones, 94% seen once. The sample consisted of peripheral blood, taken on day 0 of AZD1222 vaccination. All receptors come from an adult in good health.

The rearrangement links TRBV2 to TRBJ1-3, with TRBD1 identical over 7 bases. Germline CDR1 and CDR2: SNHLY and FYNNEI. Trimming took 8 bases from V and 3 from J; bases not matched to a gene: 10. The CDR3 has 15 amino acids. CDR3 sequence reads: CASHGGGRDGNTIYF. For the CDR3, the DNA is TGTGCCAGCCATGGAGGGGGCCGGGATGGAAACACCATATATTTT.

V and J are TRBV6-5 and TRBJ1-1; D remains unclear. V dropped 6 bases and J dropped 1 base, with 12 bases sitting between them. The germline V gene has CDR1 MNHEY and CDR2 SVGAGI. This CDR3 is built from 14 residues. In DNA form, the CDR3 reads TGTGCCAGCAGCCTTAGTAGGAGGAACACTGAAGCTTTCTTT. This encodes CASSLSRRNTEAFF.

V is TRBV19 and J is TRBJ2-5, with D unclear. The CDR3 extends over 15 amino acids. Trimming took 3 bases from V and 4 from J, leaving 15 bases between them. Germline V CDR1 and CDR2: LNHDA, SQIVND (reference sequence). The CDR3 sequence is CASSILSRQGETQYF. In DNA, the CDR3 is TGTGCCAGTAGTATCCTCTCAAGACAAGGAGAGACCCAGTACTTC. The complete variable domain, with remaining parts taken from reference TRBV19 and TRBJ2-5, reads DGGITQSPKYLFRKEGQNVTLSCEQNLNHDAMYWYRQDPGQGLRLIYYSQIVNDFQKGDIAEGYSVSREKKESFPLTVTSAQKNPTAFYLCASSILSRQGETQYFGPGTRLLVL.

The V and J genes are TRBV5-1 and TRBJ1-3; D may be TRBD1 (6 bases). This CDR3 has 14 residues. Trimming took off 0 bases at V and 6 bases at J, with 10 bases between the two ends. Germline V CDR1 and CDR2: SGHRS, YFSETQ. Here the CDR3 DNA reads TGCGCCAGCAGCTTGGGGACAGAGGAAAACACCATATATTTT. It codes for CASSLGTEENTIYF.

This chain links TRBV7-9 with TRBJ2-3, with D uncertain. The CDR3 length is 15 residues. From germline, CDR1 is SEHNR and CDR2 FQNEAQ (reference sequence). Trimming took 0 bases from V and 1 from J, leaving 8 bases between them. CDR3 sequence reads: CASSLAVSGTDTQYF. In DNA form, the CDR3 reads TGTGCCAGCAGCTTAGCTGTCAGCGGCACAGATACGCAGTATTTT.

The V call is TRBV27, the J call TRBJ2-7, with a possible D match to TRBD2 (5 bases). The germline V gene encodes CDR1 MNHEY and CDR2 SMNVEV (reference sequence). This CDR3 region has 16 residues. Trimming took 3 bases from V and 0 from J, leaving 15 bases between them. The CDR3 protein is CASSFRQFTSSYEQYF. In DNA form, the CDR3 reads TGTGCCAGCAGTTTCCGGCAGTTTACTAGCTCCTACGAGCAGTACTTC.

This clone has a single count. CDR3 in amino acids: CASSERVWKTQYF. The CDR3 nucleotides are TGCGCCAGCAGCGAGAGGGTTTGGAAGACCCAGTACTTC. The chain carries TRBV5-1 and TRBJ2-5, with D possibly being TRBD2 (5 bases). V was clipped by 4 bases and J by 6 bases, with 13 bases between them. The germline CDR1 and CDR2 sequences are SGHRS and YFSETQ. The CDR3 is made up of 13 amino acids.

This chain joins TRBV27 and TRBJ2-2, with 13 bases fitting TRBD2. Germline V gives CDR1 MNHEY, CDR2 SMNVEV (reference sequence). This CDR3 comprises 18 residues. With 7 bases clipped from V and 1 base from J, the junction kept 9 bases outside the gene matches. CDR3 residues: CASTRWTSGRGNTGELFF. The CDR3 DNA sequence: TGTGCCAGCACCCGCTGGACTAGCGGGAGAGGGAACACCGGGGAGCTGTTTTTT.

V is TRBV9 and J is TRBJ1-3; maybe TRBD1 (5 bases). V lost 6 bases to trimming and J lost 8 bases, with 21 bases between them. The CDR3 spans 15 residues. The V gene's germline CDR1 is SGDLS and CDR2 YYNGEE. The CDR3 nucleotides read TGTGCCAGCACCCGTAGTGGGCAGGGCGTGGACACCATATATTTT. Translated: CASTRSGQGVDTIYF.

On this clone itself: The same CDR3 arises from other DNA sequences in this sample as well. The V and J genes are TRBV6-5 and TRBJ1-1; TRBD1 is a possible D gene (6 bases). Germline V CDR1 and CDR2: MNHEY, SVGAGI. V was pared by 6 bases and J by 2 bases, with 7 bases between. The CDR3 has 12 amino acids. CDR3 bases: TGTGCCAGCAGACAGGGCAACACTGAAGCTTTCTTT. The encoded protein is CASRQGNTEAFF.

The J gene is TRBJ2-5, the V gene TRBV9; 8 bases line up with TRBD1. CDR1 is SGDLS and CDR2 is YYNGEE in the germline V gene. The length of the CDR3 is 15 residues. Trimming at V came to 2 bases and at J to 2 bases, leaving 5 bases not matched to a gene. The CDR3 loop is CASSVRTGRQETQYF. CDR3 in DNA: TGTGCCAGCAGCGTGCGGACAGGGCGGCAAGAGACCCAGTACTTC.

The gene calls are TRBV28 and TRBJ2-2; possibly TRBD1 for D (6 bases). The CDR3 totals 17 residues. Germline V gives CDR1 MDHEN, CDR2 SYDVKM. V was pared by 1 base and J by 4 bases, with 16 bases between. CDR3 coding DNA: TGTGCCAGCAGTTTATATTGGGGTCAGGACAGCACCGGGGAGCTGTTTTTT. Its protein product is CASSLYWGQDSTGELFF. Looking up the rest from reference TRBV28 and TRBJ2-2 gives the full variable domain: DVKVTQSSRYLVKRTGEKVFLECVQDMDHENMFWYRQDPGLGLRLIYFSYDVKMKEKGDIPEGYSVSREKKERFSLILESASTNQTSMYLCASSLYWGQDSTGELFFGEGSRLTVL.

The chain uses TRBV9 and TRBJ2-7; 9 bases map to TRBD1. This CDR3 comprises 14 residues. With V trimmed by 3 bases and J by 7 bases, 8 bases remained unmatched. Germline lookup yields CDR1 SGDLS and CDR2 YYNGEE. CDR3 protein: CASSGPGQGGEQYF. CDR3 DNA sequence: TGTGCCAGCAGCGGCCCGGGACAGGGAGGGGAGCAGTACTTC.

The chain joins TRBV9 to TRBJ2-1; 15 nucleotides agree with TRBD2. This CDR3 has 16 residues. The V gene end was trimmed by 0 bases and the J gene end by 7 bases; junction bases not matched to a gene: 2. Germline V gene lookup returns CDR1 SGDLS and CDR2 YYNGEE. The CDR3 protein is CASSVGGTSGRNEQFF. In DNA form, the CDR3 reads TGTGCCAGCAGCGTAGGGGGGACTAGCGGGAGGAATGAGCAGTTCTTC.

This clone came up once. The chain couples TRBV5-4 to TRBJ1-1; no clear D. Per germline, CDR1 SGHNT and CDR2 YYREEE (reference sequence). Trimming removed 4 bases at V and 4 bases at J, with 11 bases between. The CDR3 contains 13 residues. CDR3 residues: CASSPKGFTEAFF. Here the CDR3 DNA reads TGTGCCAGCAGCCCGAAGGGATTCACTGAAGCTTTCTTT.

The chain is built from TRBV29-1 and TRBJ2-3; tentatively, D is TRBD2 (6 bases). The CDR3 has 14 amino acids. Germline V gene lookup returns CDR1 SQVTM and CDR2 ANQGSEA. V shed 1 base and J shed 4 bases, with 12 bases lying between them. As DNA, the CDR3 is TGCAGCGTTGAAGGGGTCAGGGAGGCAGATACGCAGTATTTT. Translation gives CSVEGVREADTQYF.

The CDR3, as DNA: TGTGCCAGCAGTCTACAGGGCAGTCGGGCTGAAGCTTTCTTT. This sequence encodes CASSLQGSRAEAFF. The rearrangement uses TRBV27 and TRBJ1-1; a weak D match, TRBD1 (6 bases). V was clipped by 5 bases and J by 6 bases, with 16 bases between them. Germline V gene data show CDR1 as MNHEY and CDR2 as SMNVEV (reference sequence). The CDR3 sequence is 14 residues long.

This chain joins TRBV1 and TRBJ2-1; the table names TRBD1, a call not compared with the DNA. TRBV1 is noted as a pseudogene. The CDR3 extends over 15 amino acids. As DNA, the CDR3 is TGCACCAGCAGCCTTGTTCGCGGGACAGTCGATGAGCAGTTCTTC. Translating gives CTSSLVRGTVDEQFF.

The V call is TRBV3-1 (or the pseudogene TRBV3-2), the J call TRBJ1-6; TRBD1 matches 9 bases. This CDR3 contains 15 residues. Germline V gives CDR1 LGHDT, CDR2 YNNKEL (reference sequence). J gave up 7 bases and V 4 bases, and 5 bases lay outside the gene matches. The chain's CDR3 is CASSRGQGYNSPLHF. The CDR3 DNA reads as TGTGCCAGCAGCCGAGGACAGGGGTACAATTCACCCCTCCACTTT.

The chain has TRBV28 and TRBJ2-7; 7 bases are shared with TRBD2. Germline-derived CDR1 and CDR2 are MDHEN and SYDVKM. After removal of 8 bases from V and 0 bases from J, the junction contained 7 bases not matched to a gene. This CDR3 is built from 14 residues. The CDR3 coding sequence is TGTGCCAGCTGTGTGGGAGGGAGCTCCTACGAGCAGTACTTC. This sequence encodes CASCVGGSSYEQYF.

This chain joins TRBV15 and TRBJ1-1; D unresolved. The CDR3 length is 13 residues. Germline V gene data show CDR1 as LNHNV and CDR2 as YYDKDF (reference sequence). V lost 3 bases to trimming and J lost 3 bases, with 8 bases between them. The CDR3 DNA sequence: TGTGCCACCAGCAGGGGAAGAGACACTGAAGCTTTCTTT. Protein: CATSRGRDTEAFF.

The table lists this clone with a few counts. The genes are TRBV2 and TRBJ2-7; D gene uncertain. The CDR3 is 13 residues long. With 6 bases removed from V and 1 base from J, the gap between germline ends came to 10 bases. CDR1 and CDR2 (germline): SNHLY, FYNNEI. This CDR3 is CASRSTYSYEQYF. The CDR3 DNA follows: TGTGCCAGCAGGTCGACTTATTCCTACGAGCAGTACTTC.